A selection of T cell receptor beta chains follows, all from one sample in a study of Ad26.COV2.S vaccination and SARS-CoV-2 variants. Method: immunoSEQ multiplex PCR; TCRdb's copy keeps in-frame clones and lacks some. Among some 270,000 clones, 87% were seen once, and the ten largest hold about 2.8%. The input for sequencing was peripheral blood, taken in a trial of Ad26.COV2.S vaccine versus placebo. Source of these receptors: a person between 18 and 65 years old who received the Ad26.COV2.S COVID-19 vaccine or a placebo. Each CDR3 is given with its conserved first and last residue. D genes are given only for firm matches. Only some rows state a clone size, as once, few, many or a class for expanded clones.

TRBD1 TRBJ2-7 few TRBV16 TGTGCCAGCAGCCAATCGGGACAGGGGGCCTACGAGCAGTACTTC CASSQSGQGAYEQYF
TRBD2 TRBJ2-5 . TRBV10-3 TGTGCCATCAGTGAGGGGAGACTAGCGGGGGATGAGACCCAGTACTTC CAISEGRLAGDETQYF
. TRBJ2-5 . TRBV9 TGTGCCAGCAGCGTAGTTGGCGGCCAAGAGACCCAGTACTTC CASSVVGGQETQYF
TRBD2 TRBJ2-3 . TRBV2 TGTGCCAGGACTAGCGGGGGGTTCACAGATACGCAGTATTTT CARTSGGFTDTQYF
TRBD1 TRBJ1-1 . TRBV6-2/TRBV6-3 TGTGCCAGCAGTGGACAGGGTAACACTGAAGCTTTCTTT CASSGQGNTEAFF
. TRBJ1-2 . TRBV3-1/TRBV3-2 TGTGCCAGCAGCCCAGGGAACTATGGCTACACCTTC CASSPGNYGYTF
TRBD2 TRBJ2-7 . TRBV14 TGTGCCAGCAGCCAACAGAGCGGGGGGGCCTACGAGCAGTACTTC CASSQQSGGAYEQYF
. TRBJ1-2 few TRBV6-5 TGTGCCAGCAGAATTTTCGGGGGGTATGGCTACACCTTC CASRIFGGYGYTF
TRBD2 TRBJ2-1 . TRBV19 TGTGCCAGTAGTCCCTCACTAGCGGGATTCAGTGAGCAGTTCTTC CASSPSLAGFSEQFF
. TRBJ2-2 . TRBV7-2 TGTGCCAGCAGCAGGAGGGCAGGGGGTACCGGGGAGCTGTTTTTT CASSRRAGGTGELFF
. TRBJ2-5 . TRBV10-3 TGTGCCATCAGCCCCACAGGGTTTGGCGAGACCCAGTACTTC CAISPTGFGETQYF
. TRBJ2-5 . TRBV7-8 TGTGCCAGCAGCTTAACCGGGACGCAAGAGACCCAGTACTTC CASSLTGTQETQYF
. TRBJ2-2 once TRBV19 TGTGCCAGTAGTATAGCGGGCCGGGCCGGGGAGCTGTTTTTT CASSIAGRAGELFF
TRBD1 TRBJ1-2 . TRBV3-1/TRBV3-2 TGTGCCAGCAGCCTGCAGGGGGCGTTAGGCTACACCTTC CASSLQGALGYTF
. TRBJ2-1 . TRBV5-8 TGTGCCAGCAGAATTCGGGACATTCACAATGAGCAGTTCTTC CASRIRDIHNEQFF
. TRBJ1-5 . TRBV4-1 TGCGCCAGCAGCCAAGATCGGGGTCCGGGGCCCCAGCATTTT CASSQDRGPGPQHF
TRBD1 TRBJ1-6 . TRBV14 TGTGCCAGCAGCCCGGACAGGGTGAACGGTTCACCCCTCCACTTT CASSPDRVNGSPLHF
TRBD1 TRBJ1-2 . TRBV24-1 TGTGCCACCAGTGACTCGGGACAGGGATTTGGCTACACCTTC CATSDSGQGFGYTF
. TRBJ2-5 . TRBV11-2 TGTGCCAGCAGCAGGTCTAGCACCCAGTACTTC CASSRSSTQYF
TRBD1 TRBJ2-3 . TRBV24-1 TGTGCCACCAGTCCAGGGACAGGGATTTGGACAGATACGCAGTATTTT CATSPGTGIWTDTQYF
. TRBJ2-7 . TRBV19 TGTGCCAGTTCTCGGGACTCCCGACGGCGTTACGAGCAGTACTTC CASSRDSRRRYEQYF
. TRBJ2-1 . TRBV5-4 TGTGCCAGCAGCTTGGAAGGGACTTTAAACAATGAGCAGTTCTTC CASSLEGTLNNEQFF
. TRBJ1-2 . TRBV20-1 TGCAGTGCTAGTAACAGCTATGGCTACACCTTC CSASNSYGYTF
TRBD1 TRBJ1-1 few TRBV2 TGTGCCAGCAGTGAGCACAGGGGGAACACTGAAGCTTTCTTT CASSEHRGNTEAFF
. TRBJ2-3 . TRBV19 TGTGCCAGTAGTTCTGGGACTGTCACAGATACGCAGTATTTT CASSSGTVTDTQYF
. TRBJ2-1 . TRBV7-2 TGTGCCAGCAGCTTAGCGGTCGGGGGCCCCTACAATGAGCAGTTCTTC CASSLAVGGPYNEQFF
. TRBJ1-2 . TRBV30 TGTGCCTGGAGCGCACCGGCGTCATCTGTCTTC CAWSAPASSVF
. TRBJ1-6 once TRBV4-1 TGCGCCAGCAGCCGTATCCAGCTCCGGGGGGATAATTCACCCCTCCACTTT CASSRIQLRGDNSPLHF
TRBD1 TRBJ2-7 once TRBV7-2 TGTGCCAGCAGCTTAGGGCATGTATTGAGACAGGGAATGTACGAGCAGTACTTC CASSLGHVLRQGMYEQYF
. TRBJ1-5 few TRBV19 TGTGCCAGTACCCCTGATTATAGCAATCAGCCCCAGCATTTT CASTPDYSNQPQHF
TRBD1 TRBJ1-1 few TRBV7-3 TGTGCCAGCAGCCAACAGGGGGTGAACACTGAAGCTTTCTTT CASSQQGVNTEAFF
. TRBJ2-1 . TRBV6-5 TGTGCCAGCAGGTCCGGGGAGCCCTACAATGAGCAGTTCTTC CASRSGEPYNEQFF
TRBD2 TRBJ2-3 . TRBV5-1 TGCGCCAGCAGCTTAACGCTACAACTAGCGGGAGGCGCAGATACGCAGTATTTT CASSLTLQLAGGADTQYF
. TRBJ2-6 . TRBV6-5 TGTGCCAGTTTCCGGGACTCTGGGGCCAACGTCCTGACTTTC CASFRDSGANVLTF
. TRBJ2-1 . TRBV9 TGTGCCAGCAGCGACTCGGGTGGCTACAATGAGCAGTTCTTC CASSDSGGYNEQFF
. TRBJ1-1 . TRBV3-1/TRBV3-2 TGTGCCAGCAGCCACCGGGACACCATCGGGGCTGAAGCTTTCTTT CASSHRDTIGAEAFF
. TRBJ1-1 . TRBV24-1 TGTGCCACCAGTGATTTTGTAACGGATCTGAACACTGAAGCTTTCTTT CATSDFVTDLNTEAFF
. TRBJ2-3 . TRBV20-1 TGCAGTGCTAGAGGTAACGATACGCAGTATTTT CSARGNDTQYF
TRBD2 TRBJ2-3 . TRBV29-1 TGCAGCGTTGACAGGACTAGCGGGGGCACAGATACGCAGTATTTT CSVDRTSGGTDTQYF
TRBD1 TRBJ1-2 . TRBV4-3 TGCGCCAGCAGCCAAGAGGTCAGGGGGTACGGCTACACCTTC CASSQEVRGYGYTF
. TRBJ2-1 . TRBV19 TGTGCCAGTAGTATAAGGGTTGATGGATCCTACAATGAGCAGTTCTTC CASSIRVDGSYNEQFF
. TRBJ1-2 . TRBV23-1 TGCGCCAGCAGTCTTACCGCGTCAGGGAAGTATGGCTACACCTTC CASSLTASGKYGYTF
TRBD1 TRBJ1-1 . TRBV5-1 TGCGCCAGCAGCCAGGGACAGGGGAAAACTGAAGCTTTCTTT CASSQGQGKTEAFF
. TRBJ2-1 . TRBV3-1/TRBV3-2 TGTGCCAGCAGCCAGAGCCTTGAGCAGTTCTTC CASSQSLEQFF
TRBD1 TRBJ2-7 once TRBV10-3 TGTGCCATCAGTGAGGGACAGGGGCTTGAGGAGCAGTACTTC CAISEGQGLEEQYF
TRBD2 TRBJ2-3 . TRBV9 TGTGCCAGCAGCCGTCGGATTAGCGGGACTAGCACAGATACGCAGTATTTT CASSRRISGTSTDTQYF
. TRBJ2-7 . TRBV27 TGTGCCAGCAGTTTACGCGGAACCTACGAGCAGTACTTC CASSLRGTYEQYF
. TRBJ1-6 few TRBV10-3 TGTGCCATCAGTGAGTCTCCGGGACGGAAAAATTCACCCCTCCACTTT CAISESPGRKNSPLHF
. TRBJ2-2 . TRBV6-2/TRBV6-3 TGTGCCAGCAGTCCCGGCCTTCTGGGGACCGGGGAGCTGTTTTTT CASSPGLLGTGELFF
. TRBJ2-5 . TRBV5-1 TGCGCCAGCAGCACGGCAGCTGAAGAGACCCAGTACTTC CASSTAAEETQYF
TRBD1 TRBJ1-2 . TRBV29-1 TGCACCATCAGGGAGGGGGCCTCTGGCTACACCTTC CTIREGASGYTF
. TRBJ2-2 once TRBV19 TGTGCCAGTAGTATAGGCGGGTCTGGGACCGGGGAGCTGTTTTTT CASSIGGSGTGELFF
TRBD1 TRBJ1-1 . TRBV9 TGTGCCAGCAGCTCCTTCCCCCAGGGGGCCGTCACTGAAGCTTTCTTT CASSSFPQGAVTEAFF
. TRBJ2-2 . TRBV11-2 TGTGCCAGCAGCTTAGAGGCCGGGGAGCTGTTTTTT CASSLEAGELFF